Reported below is one T cell receptor (beta chain). The antigen it binds to is not known. Base qualities were left out, and no much larger clone turns up one base away. These data originate in a study of cytomegalovirus exposure and HLA in healthy donors (dated by TCRdb to about 2017). About the study as a whole: In an earlier analysis of fewer than 750 of the donors, roughly 300 Gb of sequence data and approximately 120 million unique TCR beta sequences from roughly 180 million T cells were reported. An earlier analysis of approximately 580 of the donors used high-throughput TCR beta sequencing to judge whether each TCR beta V gene segment behaved as functional or pseudogenic. Every discovery cohort repertoire had been produced on one sequencing platform. Rather than drawing on any new phenotypic data, the later analysis identified candidate immune exposures from TCR beta sequences and the way those sequences occurred across donors. Among the roughly 390 genotyped donors, more than 70% belonged to the genetic ancestry cluster associated with self-reported Caucasian donors. Because of strong linkage in the cohort, four or five DR-DQ haplotypes were treated as single units for association and clustering. To predict cytomegalovirus infection status, the study brought together high-throughput TCR immunosequencing, statistical association of individual TCRs with disease status, and machine learning. Along with the approximately 620-subject first cohort, a separate validation cohort of approximately 110 different subjects was used. Approximately 330 gigabases of sequencing data and 70 million to 95 million unique TCR sequences made up an early release that covered over 550 HLA-typed donors. Across 398 genotyped donors of the cohort, an average of 235,054 unique TCR beta nucleotide sequences per donor were sequenced, and 15% to 20% of those sequences were non-productive. Class I and class II HLA loci were covered by the typing at four-digit resolution. In a later analysis, previously published TCR beta repertoires from about 640 donors were re-analyzed and high-resolution HLA genotyping was added so that TCR occurrence patterns could be studied. Using immunosequencing, the study profiled T cell repertoires from some 670 subjects and related those repertoires to cytomegalovirus serostatus. Typing coverage differed by locus: A, B, C, DRB1 and DQB1 were typed in about 629-640 donors, DQA1 in 500 to 550, DPA1 in around 610, and DPB1 in 472. The aim of the study was to test whether cataloging public T cell receptors could identify signatures of past pathogen exposure. Alongside the repertoire data, information on donor age, sex, ethnicity and CMV serostatus was compiled. A later genetic analysis used genome-wide SNP genotypes for about 65% of the roughly 700 donors, treating that subset as a discovery cohort. The paper as a whole reports these results and caveats: Correlated functional status among segregating V segments might reflect linkage disequilibrium, but an unknown experimental factor could not be ruled out. A later analysis found that TCR association rates varied across HLA loci, with DRB1 alleles showing the most associated TCRs and HLA-C alleles the fewest. The classifier was reported to diagnose cytomegalovirus status with high specificity and sensitivity in both the original and validation cohorts. The cohort was sequenced for TCR beta chains only, and without alpha or paired-chain data the features that could be detected were limited. In a later genetic analysis, a missense DCLRE1C variant was associated with V-gene and J-gene trimming of TCR beta chains, and the association was replicated in an independent cohort. A later analysis found that most CMV-associated TCR beta chains appeared HLA-restricted, with HLA associations seemingly driven largely by CMV exposure. Three of the identified cytomegalovirus-associated TCR beta chains were confirmed in vitro to be specific for cytomegalovirus antigens. The authors suggested that the approach could potentially be extended to other disease states and immunological phenotypes. Most TCR sequences were observed very rarely across donors, whereas some public TCRs were present in many individuals. Immune exposure information for the cohort was limited to CMV serostatus. Because HLA typing was missing for some donors at each locus, association tests included only the typed subset. A further reported finding was that TCR beta sequences accurately predicted the HLA-A and HLA-B alleles for most subjects in the first cohort. The 87-base-pair reads could not distinguish some IMGT-functional V segments, including TRBV6-2 and TRBV6-3, so those segments were excluded. The study listed 170 or so TCR beta chains as associated with cytomegalovirus. An earlier analysis of approximately 600 of the donors showed that most TCR beta V segments appeared in productive rearrangements either about 90% or about 30% of the time, which broadly matched IMGT annotations. According to a later genetic analysis, donors in an Asian-associated ancestry cluster had fewer N-insertions in productive TCRs than the roughly 670-donor mean. In a later analysis, several top co-occurrence clusters were reported to appear linked to parvovirus B19, influenza, CMV and Epstein-Barr virus. Compared with equally common non-associated chains, HLA-associated TCR beta chains in a later analysis were more clonally expanded and had lower generation probabilities. At a false discovery rate of 0.05, a later analysis linked under 20,000 TCR beta sequences to specific HLA alleles. Because counts were too low, some 16 rarely observed V segments, including chromosome 9 orphons, were excluded from the earlier analysis of 587 of the donors. Presence/absence analyses assumed roughly uniform sequencing depth across donors, an assumption that may not hold. Strong co-occurrence of HLA alleles, especially DR and DQ, made assigning TCR associations to individual alleles difficult. A group of highly shared sequence variants was considered likely to be a technical artifact of the sequencing pipeline.

V lost 0 bases and J lost 6 bases; the stretch between them is 12 bases long. The CDR3 starts with the cysteine, ends with the phenylalanine, and has 14 residues. Of all the DNA, just the CDR3 is kept, 42 bases in frame from base 1. CDR1 and CDR2 (SGHNT, YYREEE) derive from the germline V gene (reference sequence). The method was the immunoSEQ multiplex PCR assay. A mixture of 60 forward primers for TCR Vbeta segments and 13 reverse primers for TCR Jbeta segments was used in the multiplex PCR. A multiplex PCR assay on genomic DNA amplified the CDR3 region of rearranged TCR beta genes. The amplified TCR beta libraries were sequenced on the Illumina HiSeq System as 87-base-pair reads. Turning to the authors' computational methods: A later analysis counted 75 million to 100 million unique TCR beta chains across the 650 to 700 repertoires, and some 11 million of these chains were shared by at least two donors. Raw reads were error-corrected and collapsed into unique sequences by a nearest-neighbor algorithm in which closely related sequences were merged to remove PCR and sequencing errors. Alignment of CDR3 sequences to IMGT reference sequences was used to assign V, D and J gene segments. For a sequence to be retained, at least a six-nucleotide match to both a V gene segment and a J gene segment was required. A rearrangement was called productive if the CDR3 had no stop codons and remained in frame with V and J, and every other rearrangement was called non-productive. Following IMGT convention, CDR3 was defined as the stretch from the second conserved V-encoded cysteine to the conserved J-encoded phenylalanine. Sequences without an unambiguous match to a single V gene segment were excluded from the earlier analysis of about 600 of the donors. In an earlier analysis of 587 of the donors, V segments were called functional above 56.7% productive rearrangements and were called segregating when the between-donor standard deviation exceeded 5%. A statistical classification framework was built to diagnose cytomegalovirus status from the catalog of TCR beta chain sequences. A later analysis assigned V and J genes by comparing TCR nucleotide sequences with IMGT/GENE-DB human TR gene sequences. A later analysis assigned CDR3 sequences and most-parsimonious VDJ recombination scenarios with the TCRdist pipeline. In a later analysis, each TCR beta chain was defined by its CDR3 amino acid sequence together with its V-gene family, and reads lacking a unique V-gene family were excluded. In a later analysis, approximately 640 highly shared, low-generation-probability nucleotide sequences were removed to address suspected cross-contamination and a sequencing artifact. In a later analysis, a clonal expansion index was calculated for each public chain from normalized within-repertoire ranks of inferred template counts. In a later analysis, generation probabilities were computed using a VDJ recombination model fitted to out-of-frame rearrangements, and the results were checked against IGoR. In a later analysis, TCR-TCR, TCR-HLA and TCR-CMV co-occurrence was scored with hypergeometric tests, and a repertoire-size bias correction was applied to TCR pairs. A later analysis estimated false discovery rates by permuting HLA or CMV assignments 20 times. In a later analysis, co-occurring TCRs were grouped using DBSCAN, and TCRdist sequence similarity was added for clustering within HLA-allele-positive subsets. Co-occurrence clustering excluded repertoires with fewer than 30,000 or more than 120,000 public chains, plus five with anomalous nucleotide sharing. This immuneACCESS table, as held by TCRdb, lists in-frame sequences with V and J called but not all clones. Of the missing ones, under half trace to an unresolved V gene in checked studies; the others have no known cause. That table is the source of V, J and clone size, and D and trimming were worked out from the DNA. Counted in this sample were under 250,000 clones; more than 75% of them appeared once. The leading ten clones occupy approximately 3.8% of the sample.

The cohort comprised 550 to 700 healthy bone marrow donors. Cohort members were all nominally healthy when sampled, although unrecorded immune exposures were likely present. The donor was CMV seronegative and was included in the group of 352 seronegative cohort members. Every donor gave a peripheral blood sample, and the peripheral blood mononuclear cells from that sample were used for TCR beta sequencing. Genomic DNA extraction from the blood cell samples was performed with the Qiagen DNeasy Blood Extraction Kit. This receptor was taken from a male donor in good health and CMV-seronegative. The sequence is built from TRBV5-4 and TRBJ1-2, with a tentative D gene TRBD1 over 5 matching bases. The specimen sequenced was PBMCs. CDR3 loop: CASSLAPGPDGYTF. The bases read TGTGCCAGCAGCTTGGCCCCAGGGCCGGATGGCTACACCTTC.